These T cell receptor beta chains were read from a single sample in a study of cytomegalovirus exposure and HLA in healthy donors. Assay: immunoSEQ multiplex PCR; the TCRdb copy retains only in-frame clones and omits some. The sample yields about 280,000 clones, 80% to 90% seen once. What was sequenced was PBMCs. These TCRs come from a woman between 18 and 30 years old in good health and CMV-seronegative. The CDR3 runs from the conserved cysteine through the conserved F or W. D genes are given only for firm matches. Size tells how often a clone was seen (once, few, many) or the class of an expanded clone, and some rows leave it out.

TRBD2,NA,TRBV5-1,TRBJ2-7,TGCGCCAGCAGCTCCGGGACTAGCGGGCAGCCATCCTACGAGCAGTACTTC,CASSSGTSGQPSYEQYF
NA,once,TRBV18,TRBJ2-1,TGTGCCAGCTCACGAGACAGCCTCAAGTACAATGAGCAGTTCTTC,CASSRDSLKYNEQFF
TRBD2,few,TRBV2,TRBJ2-7,TGTGCCAGTACTAGCGGGAGCGTCGGGACGCAGTACTTC,CASTSGSVGTQYF
NA,NA,TRBV7-6,TRBJ1-1,TGTGCCAGCAGCTTAGAAAGGCAGGGTGGCACTGAAGCTTTCTTT,CASSLERQGGTEAFF
NA,NA,TRBV11-2,TRBJ2-7,TGTGCCAGCAGCGCAGGTTACGAGCAGTACTTC,CASSAGYEQYF
NA,NA,TRBV6-5,TRBJ1-2,TGTGCCAGCACCACAACGACACTTAACTATGGCTACACCTTC,CASTTTTLNYGYTF
NA,NA,TRBV5-4,TRBJ2-7,TGTGCCAGCAGCTTGTCGGGAGACGAGCAGTACTTC,CASSLSGDEQYF
NA,NA,TRBV18,TRBJ2-7,TGTGCCAGCTCACGGGACTCAAGCTCCTACGAGCAGTACTTC,CASSRDSSSYEQYF
NA,NA,TRBV4-2,TRBJ1-2,TGTGCCAGCAGCCAAGAAAACAGGGCGGCCTATGGCTACACCTTC,CASSQENRAAYGYTF
TRBD2,NA,TRBV27,TRBJ2-5,TGTGCCAGCAGTAGCAGACTAGCGAACCAAGAGACCCAGTACTTC,CASSSRLANQETQYF
TRBD2,once,TRBV6-5,TRBJ2-7,TGTGCCAGCAGTTACGGAGGGACTAGTCGGTACGAGCAGTACTTC,CASSYGGTSRYEQYF
NA,NA,TRBV5-1,TRBJ2-1,TGCGCCAGCAGCTCCCGACTGTTCGATGAGCAGTTCTTC,CASSSRLFDEQFF
TRBD2,NA,TRBV5-6,TRBJ2-5,TGTGCCAGCAGCCCGGGACTAGCCGGAGAGACCCAGTACTTC,CASSPGLAGETQYF
TRBD1,once,TRBV6-1,TRBJ2-7,TGTGCCAGCAGTCTGGACAGGGGGATCTACGAGCAGTACTTC,CASSLDRGIYEQYF
NA,NA,TRBV28,TRBJ2-7,TGTGCCAGCGAAACGTCCAGGGCCTACGAGCAGTACTTC,CASETSRAYEQYF
TRBD2,NA,TRBV11-3,TRBJ2-7,TGTGCCAGCAGCCCCCTTCCCAACGGGACTACTTATTGGGAGCAGTACTTC,CASSPLPNGTTYWEQYF
TRBD1,NA,TRBV19,TRBJ1-2,TGTGCCATCAGCGGAGGGGGCGGAAACTATGGCTACACCTTC,CAISGGGGNYGYTF
NA,NA,TRBV5-1,TRBJ1-1,TGCGCCAGCAGCTTGTACAGCCCGAACACTGAAGCTTTCTTT,CASSLYSPNTEAFF
TRBD2,NA,TRBV29-1,TRBJ2-7,TGCAGCGCCCGACTAGCGGGGAACTCCTACGAGCAGTACTTC,CSARLAGNSYEQYF
TRBD2,NA,TRBV27,TRBJ2-3,TGTGCCAGCAGGACTAGCGGGATCGCAGATACGCAGTATTTT,CASRTSGIADTQYF
TRBD1,NA,TRBV4-3,TRBJ1-2,TGCGCCAGCAGCCAAGATAGGACAGGGGGTCATGGCTACACCTTC,CASSQDRTGGHGYTF
TRBD2,NA,TRBV2,TRBJ2-6,TGTGCCAGCAGTGAAGCGCGGGGGGGCTCTGGGGCCAACGTCCTGACTTTC,CASSEARGGSGANVLTF
NA,few,TRBV29-1,TRBJ1-2,TGCAGCGTTGTAGGGGGACCATCTAGAGGCTACACCTTC,CSVVGGPSRGYTF
TRBD1,NA,TRBV27,TRBJ2-2,TGTGCCAGCACCCCGGACAGGGGGCGCATTACGGACACCGGGGAGCTGTTTTTT,CASTPDRGRITDTGELFF
NA,NA,TRBV19,TRBJ1-5,TGTGCCAGTATAGCAAGGGAGGAGGGCAATCAGCCCCAGCATTTT,CASIAREEGNQPQHF
TRBD2,NA,TRBV2,TRBJ2-3,TGTGCCAGGAGAGGGACTAGCGGGAGGCCCGGGGCGGATACGCAGTATTTT,CARRGTSGRPGADTQYF
TRBD1,once,TRBV11-2,TRBJ1-4,TGTGCCAGCAGCTTAGCCCGGGGACAGGGGGCTAATGAAAAACTGTTTTTT,CASSLARGQGANEKLFF
TRBD2,NA,TRBV30,TRBJ2-1,TGTGCCTGGCCTGGACTAGCGACTCACAATGAGCAGTTCTTC,CAWPGLATHNEQFF
NA,NA,TRBV11-3,TRBJ1-3,TGTGCCAGCAGCTTCGGACAGTTGGTCTCTGGAAACACCATATATTTT,CASSFGQLVSGNTIYF
NA,NA,TRBV5-4,TRBJ2-7,TGTGCCAGCAGCTTGGGCCAGGGAGGCTACGAGCAGTACTTC,CASSLGQGGYEQYF
NA,few,TRBV2,TRBJ2-7,TGTGCCAGCATAACGGGATACGAGCAGTACTTC,CASITGYEQYF
NA,NA,TRBV2,TRBJ1-5,TGTGCCAGCAGTGATCCCCTATATAGCAATCAGCCCCAGCATTTT,CASSDPLYSNQPQHF